The sequence of this T cell receptor (beta chain) was determined in a study of T cell responses to AZD1222 COVID-19 vaccine. Study context: Pooled together were second doses at about 4 or about 12 weeks. Notes on the study in general: Donors skewed white British and female; clonal diversity was possibly underestimated. Spike-specific TCR breadth and depth rose after two AZD1222 doses. Baseline antibody screening turned up just six or seven seropositive AZD1222 recipients.

Profiling relied on immunoSEQ multiplex PCR, and the TCRdb table lists in-frame clones only, not all of them. This table holds 100,000 or so clones, about 85% found once. This clone was recorded a few times. What it recognizes is unknown. This CDR3 spans 16 amino acids. The V end was cut by 3 bases, the J end by 4 bases, with 16 bases between. The germline CDR1 and CDR2 sequences are LNHNV and YYDKDF (reference sequence). This specimen was peripheral blood, taken on day 0 of AZD1222 vaccination. The clonotype comes from an adult in good health. The gene calls are TRBV15 and TRBJ1-5; TRBD1 might be the D (5 bases). CDR3 nucleotides: TGTGCCACCAGCAGCGGCACAGACAGTTTGAATCAGCCCCAGCATTTT. Translated, it gives CATSSGTDSLNQPQHF.